This T cell receptor (beta chain) was retrieved from a study of T cell responses to AZD1222 COVID-19 vaccine. The study's findings and limits: It should be noted that donors were predominantly white British and more often female, and clonal diversity was possibly underestimated. Only after the peak T cell response were repertoires sampled. Among AZD1222 vaccinees, only 6 or 7 were seropositive at baseline.

This clone was observed a few times. Its antigen is as yet unknown. Method: immunoSEQ multiplex PCR; TCRdb's copy keeps in-frame clones and lacks some. Of tens of thousands of clones listed, about nine tenths are singletons. The TCR comes from an adult in good health. This specimen was peripheral blood, taken on day 0 of AZD1222 vaccination.

The CDR3 bases are TGCGCCAGCAGCCTATCAGGGGCTACCTACGAGCAGTACTTC. Translation: CASSLSGATYEQYF. The chain employs TRBV5-1 and TRBJ2-7; TRBD1 might be the D (6 bases). There are 14 residues in the CDR3. The germline V gene has CDR1 SGHRS and CDR2 YFSETQ. Trimming stripped 4 bases from V and 2 bases from J, with 13 bases between. The full variable domain, rest sourced from reference TRBV5-1 and TRBJ2-7, is KAGVTQTPRYLIKTRGQQVTLSCSPISGHRSVSWYQQTPGQGLQFLFEYFSETQRNKGNFPGRFSGRQFSNSRSEMNVSTLELGDSALYLCASSLSGATYEQYFGPGTRLTVT.